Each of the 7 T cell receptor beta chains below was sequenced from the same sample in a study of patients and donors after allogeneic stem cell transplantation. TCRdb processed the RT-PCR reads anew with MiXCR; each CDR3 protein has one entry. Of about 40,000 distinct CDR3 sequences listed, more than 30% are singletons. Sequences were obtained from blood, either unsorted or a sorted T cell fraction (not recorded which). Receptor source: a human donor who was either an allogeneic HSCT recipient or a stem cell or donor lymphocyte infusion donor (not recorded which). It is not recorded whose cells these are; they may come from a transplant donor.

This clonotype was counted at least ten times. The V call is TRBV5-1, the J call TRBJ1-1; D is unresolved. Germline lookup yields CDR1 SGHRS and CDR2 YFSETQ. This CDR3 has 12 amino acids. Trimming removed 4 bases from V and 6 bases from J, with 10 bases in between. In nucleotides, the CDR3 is TGCGCCAGCAGCGCGGAGTGGCCTGAAGCTTTCTTT. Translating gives CASSAEWPEAFF.

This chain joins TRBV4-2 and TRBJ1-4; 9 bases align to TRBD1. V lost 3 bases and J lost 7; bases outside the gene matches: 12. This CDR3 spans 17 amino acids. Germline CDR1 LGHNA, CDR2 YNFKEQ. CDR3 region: CASSHTGTGSKGEKLFF. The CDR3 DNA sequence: TGTGCCAGCAGCCATACCGGGACAGGGTCGAAAGGTGAAAAACTGTTTTTT.

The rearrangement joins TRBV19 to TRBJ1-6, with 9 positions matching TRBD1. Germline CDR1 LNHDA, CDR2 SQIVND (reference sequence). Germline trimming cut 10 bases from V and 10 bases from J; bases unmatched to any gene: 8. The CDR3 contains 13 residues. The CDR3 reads CATQTGGRSPLHF. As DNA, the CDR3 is TGTGCCACCCAGACAGGGGGTAGATCACCCCTCCACTTT.

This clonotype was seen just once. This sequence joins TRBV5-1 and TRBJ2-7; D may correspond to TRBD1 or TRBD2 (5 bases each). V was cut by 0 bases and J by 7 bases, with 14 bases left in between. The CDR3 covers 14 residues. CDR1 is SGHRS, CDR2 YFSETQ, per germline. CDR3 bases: TGCGCCAGCAGCTTGGCGAGTCCAGGGACGGAGCAGTACTTC. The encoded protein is CASSLASPGTEQYF.

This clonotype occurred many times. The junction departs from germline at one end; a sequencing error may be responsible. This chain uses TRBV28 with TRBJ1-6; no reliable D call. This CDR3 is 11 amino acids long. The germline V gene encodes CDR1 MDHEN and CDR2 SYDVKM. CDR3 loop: CASTYNSPLHF. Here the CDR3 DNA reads TGTGCCAGCACCTACAATTCACCCCTCCACTTT.

Here the CDR3 DNA reads TGTGCCAGCAGTTCCTCTCCCGGGACAGGGGGCGGGAACATTCAGTACTTC. Amino acid sequence: CASSSSPGTGGGNIQYF. The chain uses TRBV6-2 or TRBV6-3 and TRBJ2-4; 12 nucleotides align to TRBD1. This CDR3 region has 17 residues. Germline V gene data show CDR1 as MNHEY and CDR2 as SVGEGT. V was clipped by 4 bases and J by 7 bases; unmatched bases: 11.

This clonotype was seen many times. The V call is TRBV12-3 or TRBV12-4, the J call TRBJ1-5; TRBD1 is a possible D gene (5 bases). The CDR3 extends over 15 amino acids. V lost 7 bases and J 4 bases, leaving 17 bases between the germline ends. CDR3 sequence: CASTLGSRDNQPQHF. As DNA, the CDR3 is TGTGCCAGCACTCTTGGGAGCAGGGATAATCAGCCCCAGCATTTT.